The 15 T cell receptor beta chains given below trace back to one sample, sequenced in a study of cytomegalovirus exposure and HLA in healthy donors. Primers included in the PCR were 60 Vbeta and 13 Jbeta primers. Method: immunoSEQ multiplex PCR; TCRdb's copy keeps in-frame clones and lacks some. The sample lists about 150,000 clones, 80% to 90% seen once, with roughly 2.3% in the top ten. Sequenced input: PBMCs. The receptor source for this set is a male donor in good health and CMV-seronegative.

The J gene is TRBJ1-2, the V gene TRBV7-9; D is perhaps TRBD1 (6 bases). The CDR3 is 14 residues long. Trimming cost V 5 bases and J 1 base, with 11 bases left between them. Germline V gene data show CDR1 as SEHNR and CDR2 as FQNEAQ (reference sequence). Here the CDR3 DNA reads TGTGCCAGCAGCCCGGACAGTGTTAACTATGGCTACACCTTC. Its translation is CASSPDSVNYGYTF.

The CDR3 region is CASSSRTSSNLNEQFF. The CDR3 DNA is TGTGCCAGTAGTTCCCGGACTAGCAGCAATCTCAATGAGCAGTTCTTC. The chain is built from TRBV19 and TRBJ2-1, with 8 bases identical to TRBD2. The CDR3 is made up of 16 amino acids. Per germline, CDR1 LNHDA and CDR2 SQIVND (reference sequence). The junction had 12 bases not matched to a gene; V was cut back by 5 bases and J by 6 bases.

The rearrangement links TRBV29-1 to TRBJ2-7, with D perhaps matching TRBD2 (5 bases). The CDR3 consists of 12 residues. CDR1 and CDR2 from the germline V gene are SQVTM and ANQGSEA. V was cut by 2 bases and J by 4 bases, with 9 bases left in between. CDR3 nucleotides: TGCAGCGTTGAATCCGGGGAATACGAGCAGTACTTC. Residues: CSVESGEYEQYF.

V is TRBV5-6 and J is TRBJ2-5; tentatively, D is TRBD2 (5 bases). The J call is uncertain, as TRBJ2-7 better fits the DNA end. There are 12 residues in the CDR3. The germline CDR1 and CDR2 sequences are SGHDT and YYEEEE. CDR3 in amino acids: CASSRGTYEQYF. The CDR3 DNA reads TGTGCCAGCAGCCGGGGTACCTACGAGCAGTACTTC.

V gene TRBV5-1 combines with J gene TRBJ2-1, with TRBD1 identical over 11 bases. Losses at the gene ends were 4 bases for V and 5 bases for J; bases not matched to a gene: 5. The CDR3 runs 15 residues. Germline loops: CDR1 SGHRS, CDR2 YFSETQ. The CDR3 coding sequence is TGCGCCAGCAGCACGGGACAGGGGGGCCACAATGAGCAGTTCTTC. Translated, it gives CASSTGQGGHNEQFF.

V gene TRBV9 combines with J gene TRBJ2-6; D uncertain. V gave up 0 bases and J gave up 4 bases, with 8 bases separating them. The CDR3 totals 15 residues. Germline values: CDR1 SGDLS, CDR2 YYNGEE. CDR3 protein: CASSVDPGGANVLTF. The CDR3 DNA is TGTGCCAGCAGCGTAGACCCCGGGGGGGCCAACGTCCTGACTTTC.

The chain couples TRBV5-4 to TRBJ2-1; 10 nucleotides line up with TRBD2. V was clipped by 7 bases and J by 7 bases; unmatched bases: 8. The CDR3 is 14 residues long. Germline CDR1 SGHNT, CDR2 YYREEE (reference sequence). The CDR3 DNA reads TGTGCCAGCGGGGGACTAGCGTTTGGTAATGAGCAGTTCTTC. Translating it yields CASGGLAFGNEQFF.

CDR3 nucleotides: TGTGCCAGCAGCTCCTCTCTAGCGGGGGGGCGAGAGACCCAGTACTTC. Its protein product is CASSSSLAGGRETQYF. The rearrangement joins TRBV7-6 to TRBJ2-5; 12 bases align to TRBD2. Germline values: CDR1 SGHVS, CDR2 FNYEAQ. The CDR3 length is 16 residues. V lost 4 bases and J lost 4; bases outside the gene matches: 7.

The chain carries TRBV5-1 and TRBJ2-5; TRBD2 agrees at 8 bases. With 5 bases clipped from V and 2 bases from J, the junction kept 8 bases outside the gene matches. There are 15 residues in the CDR3. Germline V CDR1 and CDR2: SGHRS, YFSETQ. The CDR3 region is CASRQAGVPQETQYF. The CDR3 nucleotides are TGCGCCAGCAGGCAAGCGGGAGTCCCACAAGAGACCCAGTACTTC.

V and J are TRBV21-1 and TRBJ1-2; the table gives TRBD1 as D, unverified against the DNA. TRBV21-1 corresponds to a pseudogene. The CDR3 spans 13 residues. The DNA for the CDR3 is TGTGCCAGCAGCACCGGGACACGCTATGGCTACCCCTTC. Translating gives CASSTGTRYGYPF.

This sequence joins TRBV6-5 and TRBJ1-5; D is unresolved. Germline lookup yields CDR1 MNHEY and CDR2 SVGAGI. This CDR3 has 15 residues. V was clipped by 6 bases and J by 0 bases, with 12 bases between them. CDR3 in DNA: TGTGCCAGCAGGCCCGAGTCTTATAGCAATCAGCCCCAGCATTTT. It codes for CASRPESYSNQPQHF.

The gene calls are TRBV5-8 and TRBJ1-5, with D tentatively TRBD1 (5 bases). The CDR3 totals 14 residues. The V gene's germline CDR1 is SGHTS and CDR2 YDEGEE. The germline V and J ends were trimmed by 2 bases and 4 bases, with 10 bases remaining between them. The CDR3 DNA reads TGTGCCAGCAGCTTTCGGTCAGGGAATCAGCCCCAGCATTTT. Protein: CASSFRSGNQPQHF.

The chain links TRBV10-3 to TRBJ2-2; 12 positions match TRBD1. Losses at the gene ends were 6 bases for V and 6 bases for J; bases not matched to a gene: 5. The V gene's germline CDR1 is ENHRY and CDR2 SYGVKD. The CDR3 loop spans 15 amino acids. CDR3 coding DNA: TGTGCCATCAGAGCCGGGACAGGGGGCCCCGGGGAGCTGTTTTTT. Translating it yields CAIRAGTGGPGELFF.

The rearrangement uses TRBV5-6 and TRBJ2-2, with 10 bases aligning to TRBD1. There are 16 residues in the CDR3. V lost 4 bases, J lost 3 bases, and 6 bases stayed unmatched. Germline CDR1 and CDR2: SGHDT and YYEEEE. As DNA, the CDR3 is TGTGCCAGCAGCCCTGACAGGGGGCTCGACACCGGGGAGCTGTTTTTT. It translates to CASSPDRGLDTGELFF.

The V and J genes are TRBV7-9 and TRBJ2-6; D remains unclear. Germline assignment: CDR1 SEHNR and CDR2 FQNEAQ (reference sequence). V lost 6 bases and J lost 0, with 6 bases in between. The CDR3 contains 14 residues. Written as DNA, the CDR3 is TGTGCCAGCAGGTCGAGCTCTGGGGCCAACGTCCTGACTTTC. Translating gives CASRSSSGANVLTF.